This T cell receptor beta chain was sequenced in a study of low-dose radiotherapy and immunotherapy resistance in tumors (dated by TCRdb to between 2021 and 2024). About the study as a whole: Patients in Cohort 1 were given 0.5 Gy per fraction every 2 weeks, and the prescribed total PTV dose was 6.5 Gy. Patients in Cohort 2 were given 1 Gy per fraction every two weeks, for a total of 13 Gy across 26 weeks. Patients were given nivolumab as a 240 mg flat dose every two weeks and ipilimumab at 1 mg/kg every six weeks, with both drugs delivered intravenously. Every two weeks, patients got intravenous cyclophosphamide at 200 mg/m2, given one day ahead of each radiation and immunotherapy administration. Patients took aspirin 300 mg orally once daily for four cycles, starting on cycle 1 day 1. Randomization of trial participants into treatment groups was not performed. The translational analysis covered eight patients: three from the first dose cohort and the first five from the second dose cohort.

This clonotype was counted many times. Its antigen remains unidentified. Base qualities are not provided; no much larger clone lies one nucleotide away. The label giving this sample's time point can be read as: after trial treatment. This sample's treatment or condition label indicates: LDRT plus nivolumab, ipilimumab, low-dose cyclophosphamide and aspirin (RACIN trial). The donors took part in RACIN, a single-arm, phase I, dose-escalation trial that combined nivolumab, ipilimumab, aspirin, low-dose cyclophosphamide and low-dose radiotherapy. To be eligible, a patient needed to have an advanced solid tumor that was TIL-negative. From its cysteine to its phenylalanine, the CDR3 spans 18 amino acids. Of the read, only the CDR3 DNA is kept; its 54 bases are in frame from base 1. V lost 3 bases and J lost 8 bases, and the count of bases not matched to a germline gene is 13. From the germline V gene, CDR1 is LGHNA and CDR2 is YNFKEQ.

The reads were generated on an Illumina HiSeq 2500. First-strand cDNA was synthesized using Superscript III and a set of TRAV- and TRBV-specific primers, so that both TCRalpha and TCRbeta chains were covered. TCRs were amplified with Phusion for 15 to 25 PCR cycles using a constant-region primer together with the adapter attached to the V primers. The isolated mRNA was amplified using the MessageAmp II aRNA Amplification Kit, with in vitro transcription performed for roughly 15 hours at 37 degrees C. mRNA for TCR sequencing was isolated with the Dynabeads mRNA DIRECT Purification Kit. Indexed Illumina adapters were added in a second approximately 25-cycle Phusion PCR, and the resulting products were purified with AMPure XP beads. Processing in the source paper ran as follows. Using custom Perl scripts, TCR sequences encoding the same protein were pooled, out-of-frame sequences were removed, and the abundance of each clonotype was computed. Any TCR sequence supported by only a single read was excluded from analysis. Among the metrics used to describe the repertoires were Shannon entropy, Gini index, clonality, richness, and the frequency of TCRs shared between repertoires. TCRdb reanalyzed the raw reads on its own, using fastp at Q25 for trimming and MiXCR for clone calling, and kept in-frame beta chains. Rows are combined by CDR3 protein, so each entry shows the most common genes and DNA. TCRdb, rather than the study authors, made the V and J calls. Within this sample are 65,000 to 95,000 distinct CDR3 sequences, with around 17% of them counted one time only. The top ten clones comprise approximately 1.5% of the sample.

The V and J segments used are TRBV4-2 and TRBJ2-1, and 13 junction bases match TRBD2. The source was PBMCs, collected after low-dose radiotherapy plus immunotherapy. The source is a male donor with prostate cancer. The DNA sequence is as follows: TGTGCCAGCAGCCAGGCCGAACTGACTAGCGGGAGGAATGATGAGCAGTTCTTC. This translates into CASSQAELTSGRNDEQFF.